Below are 2 T cell receptor beta chains sequenced from a single sample in a study of T cell repertoires in cytomegalovirus infection (dated by TCRdb to the late 2010s). The treatment or condition label of this sample denotes: in vitro stimulation with specific CMV peptide epitopes to enrich CMV-specific T cells. These receptors have no known antigen. Sequencing was carried out with an Illumina HiSeq 1500. TCRdb applied fastp at Q25 and MiXCR to the public reads, then kept only in-frame beta chains. All rows with the same CDR3 protein become a single entry with the most common DNA and genes. The sample data list roughly 990,000 distinct CDR3 sequences, and approximately 32% of these were observed just once. The biggest ten clones account for roughly 12% of the sample. Specimen: cultured CD8+ T cells from PBMCs, collected from culture after CMV antigen stimulation. All receptors come from a human donor in good health (CMV status not recorded). Some clones in this sample may be carry-over from other donors' samples.

The V gene is TRBV12-5, the J gene TRBJ1-6; maybe TRBD1 (5 bases). CDR1 and CDR2 from the germline V gene are LGHNT and FRNRAP. The CDR3 has 13 amino acids. V was pared by 3 bases and J by 8 bases, with 8 bases between. Here the CDR3 DNA reads TGTGCTAGTGGTTTTGAAGGGGATTCACCCCTCCACTTT. Protein sequence: CASGFEGDSPLHF. Based on the CDR3 plus reference TRBV12-5 and TRBJ1-6, the full variable domain is DARVTQTPRHKVTEMGQEVTMRCQPILGHNTVFWYRQTMMQGLELLAYFRNRAPLDDSGMPKDRFSAEMPDATLATLKIQPSEPRDSAVYFCASGFEGDSPLHFGNGTRLTVT.

This clonotype has at least ten counts. J is TRBJ1-4 and V is TRBV19, with no clear D. The CDR3 consists of 12 residues. V lost 8 bases, J lost 5 bases, and 9 bases lay in between. CDR1 and CDR2 (germline): LNHDA, SQIVND (reference sequence). The CDR3 DNA follows: TGTGCCAGTGAGGCCGAGAATGAAAAACTGTTTTTT. As protein: CASEAENEKLFF.